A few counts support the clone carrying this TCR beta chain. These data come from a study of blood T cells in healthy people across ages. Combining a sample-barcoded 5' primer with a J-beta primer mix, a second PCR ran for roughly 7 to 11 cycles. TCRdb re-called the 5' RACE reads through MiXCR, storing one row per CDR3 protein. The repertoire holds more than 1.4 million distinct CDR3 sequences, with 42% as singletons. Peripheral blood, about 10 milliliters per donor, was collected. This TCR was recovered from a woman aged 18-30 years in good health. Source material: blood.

The CDR3 loop is CSVSPGTGSGYTF. For the CDR3, the DNA is TGCAGCGTTTCACCGGGGACAGGGAGCGGCTACACCTTC. The V call is TRBV29-1, the J call TRBJ1-2; 9 nucleotides line up with TRBD1. Germline CDR1 reads SQVTM; CDR2 reads ANQGSEA. J gave up 8 bases and V 5 bases, and 9 bases lay outside the gene matches. This CDR3 has 13 residues.